This T cell receptor beta chain was obtained from a study of Ad26.COV2.S vaccination and SARS-CoV-2 variants. Study outcomes and limitations: Placebo recipients showed lower spike-specific TCR breadth than vaccinees.

As concerns this clone: Its antigen is as yet unknown.

Germline V gene sequence: CDR1 GTSNPN, CDR2 SVGIG (reference sequence). There are 16 residues in the CDR3. Trimming pared 0 bases from V and 4 bases from J, leaving 16 bases between. Regarding treatment: some 19 received Ad26.COV2.S at low or high dose, single or two shots; several received placebo; per-sample allocation not given. Day 63 after the first vaccine or placebo injection was the time point for sampling. Aged 18-55 years, donor was enrolled in Boston in the early 2020s. Ad26.COV2.S expressed prefusion-stabilized spike from the original Wuhan strain. The table came from immunoSEQ multiplex PCR; TCRdb's copy has only in-frame clones and leaves some out. The data hold about 460,000 clones, with about 88% observed a single time.

The clonotype originates from a person between 18 and 60 years old who received the Ad26.COV2.S COVID-19 vaccine or a placebo. Sequencing used peripheral blood, obtained in a trial of Ad26.COV2.S vaccine versus placebo. This chain connects TRBV30 to TRBJ2-1, with a possible D match to TRBD2 (5 bases). As DNA, the CDR3 is TGTGCCTGGAGTGTACGCGGGTCCACGAGGTACAATGAGCAGTTCTTC. Translating it yields CAWSVRGSTRYNEQFF.